One and the same sample provided the 11 T cell receptor beta chains below, sequenced in a study of graft-versus-host responses after intestinal transplantation. Method: immunoSEQ multiplex PCR; TCRdb's copy keeps in-frame clones and lacks some. The data hold over 90,000 clones, with 90% to 95% observed a single time. Their antigens remain unidentified. The sample in question was unstimulated CD8+ T cells sorted from spleen or lymph node cells, obtained before intestinal transplant. The receptors originated from a human donor who received an intestinal transplant.

CDR3 nucleotides: TGTGCCAGCAGTTCAGGGACAGGGGTTCGGGGTGAGCAGTTCTTC. Translating gives CASSSGTGVRGEQFF. The chain links TRBV5-6 to TRBJ2-1, with 10 bases matching TRBD1. Per the germline V gene, CDR1 is SGHDT and CDR2 is YYEEEE. Trimming cost V 5 bases and J 9 bases; bases outside gene matches: 11. The CDR3 loop spans 15 amino acids.

The V and J genes are TRBV11-2 and TRBJ2-5; a possible D gene is TRBD2 (5 bases). Trimming removed 4 bases at V and 5 bases at J, with 17 bases between. CDR1 is SGHAT, CDR2 FQNNGV, per germline. The CDR3 contains 15 residues. CDR3 DNA sequence: TGTGCCAGCAGCTCCGGGGTATCAGGTCGGGAGACCCAGTACTTC. Amino acid sequence: CASSSGVSGRETQYF.

V gene TRBV6-1 combines with J gene TRBJ2-7; TRBD1 matches 8 bases. The CDR3 runs to 13 residues. V dropped 6 bases and J dropped 2; count of bases not matched to a gene: 3. Germline V gives CDR1 MNHNS, CDR2 SASEGT. CDR3 amino acids: CASSRTGPYEQYF. The CDR3 DNA reads as TGTGCCAGCAGCCGGACAGGGCCCTACGAGCAGTACTTC.

The rearrangement links TRBV4-1 to TRBJ1-3; 11 positions match TRBD1. The CDR3 has 16 residues. CDR1 and CDR2 from the germline V gene are MGHRA and YSYEKL. J gave up 4 bases and V 3 bases, and 5 bases lay outside the gene matches. CDR3: CASSHGTGGFGNTIYF. In nucleotides, the CDR3 is TGCGCCAGCAGCCATGGGACAGGGGGTTTCGGAAACACCATATATTTT.

This rearrangement joins TRBV19 to TRBJ2-1; no reliable D call. Germline V gene lookup returns CDR1 LNHDA and CDR2 SQIVND (reference sequence). This CDR3 has 14 residues. Trimming removed 3 bases at V and 9 bases at J, with 15 bases between. The CDR3 nucleotides are TGTGCCAGTAGTATCGGGCCCCTCGACTCTGAGCAGTTCTTC. Its translation is CASSIGPLDSEQFF.

J is TRBJ1-6 and V is TRBV4-1, with D unresolved. Germline CDR1 reads MGHRA; CDR2 reads YSYEKL. The CDR3 runs 12 residues. With 3 bases removed from V and 7 bases from J, the gap between germline ends came to 4 bases. This CDR3 is CASSHNNSPLHF. DNA for the CDR3: TGCGCCAGCAGCCATAACAATTCACCCCTCCACTTT.

V usage is TRBV5-5 and J usage is TRBJ1-5; weak D call: TRBD1 (6 bases). V shed 1 base and J shed 5 bases, with 13 bases lying between them. The CDR3 runs 15 residues. The germline CDR1 and CDR2 sequences are SGHKS and YYEKEE (reference sequence). CDR3 residues: CASSLFRDTYQPQHF. The CDR3, as DNA: TGTGCCAGCAGCTTGTTCAGGGACACATATCAGCCCCAGCATTTT.

This clone was recorded once. The V call is TRBV9, the J call TRBJ1-5; a weak D match, TRBD1 (6 bases). Germline V CDR1 and CDR2: SGDLS, YYNGEE. Trimming left V 0 bases short and J 4 bases short, with 11 bases between. This CDR3 contains 15 residues. CDR3 sequence (DNA): TGTGCCAGCAGCGTAGAGGGGGGATTGAATCAGCCCCAGCATTTT. It codes for CASSVEGGLNQPQHF.

The rearrangement joins TRBV19 to TRBJ2-7; weak D call: TRBD2 (6 bases). The CDR3 sequence is 15 residues long. The ends were cut back, 7 bases at V and 0 bases at J, with 16 bases in the middle. Germline V lookup: CDR1 LNHDA, CDR2 SQIVND (reference sequence). CDR3 protein: CASNPSPGDSYEQYF. CDR3 sequence (DNA): TGTGCCAGTAACCCCTCCCCGGGGGACTCCTACGAGCAGTACTTC.

The chain couples TRBV5-1 to TRBJ2-1; TRBD2 might be the D (6 bases). CDR3 length equals 17 residues. From germline, CDR1 is SGHRS and CDR2 YFSETQ. V shed 0 bases and J shed 2 bases, with 15 bases lying between them. The CDR3 sequence: CASSLDRGRLPYNEQFF. In DNA form, the CDR3 reads TGCGCCAGCAGCTTGGATCGAGGGAGGCTTCCCTACAATGAGCAGTTCTTC.

The DNA of the CDR3 is TGCGCCAGCAGCTTTAAAGTAATAGATACGCAGTATTTT. It specifies CASSFKVIDTQYF. V is TRBV5-1 and J is TRBJ2-3; D is unclear. Germline lookup yields CDR1 SGHRS and CDR2 YFSETQ. The CDR3 consists of 13 residues. The V end lost 2 bases, the J end lost 5 bases, and 9 bases lay between the germline ends.